This T cell receptor (beta chain) is from a study of blood T cells in healthy people across ages. This clonotype has just one count. The CDR3 runs to 18 residues. Trimming left V 0 bases short and J 0 bases short, with 15 bases between. Looked up from germline, CDR1 is MNHEY and CDR2 is SVGEGT. Alongside a J-beta primer mix, a sample-barcoded 5' primer served in a second PCR lasting roughly 6 to 11 cycles. From the 5' RACE reads, TCRdb called clonotypes with MiXCR, one entry per CDR3 protein. The sample holds some 1.8 million distinct CDR3 sequences, approximately 39% seen once. The TCR was taken from a human donor in good health. The specimen was blood. V usage is TRBV6-2 or TRBV6-3 and J usage is TRBJ2-1, with a possible D match to TRBD1 (5 bases). The CDR3 here is CASSYSLTAYSSYNEQFF. The CDR3 DNA is TGTGCCAGCAGTTACTCGTTGACAGCGTATTCCTCCTACAATGAGCAGTTCTTC.